Presented here are 30 T cell receptor beta chains from one specimen sequenced in a study of blood T cell repertoires in COVID-19. Here immunoSEQ multiplex PCR was the method, and the copy in TCRdb shows in-frame clones only, minus some. The repertoire has about 40,000 clones, about 90% of them found once; the top ten carry around 10%. The specimen sequenced was peripheral blood. The receptors originated from a woman older than 75 with active COVID-19.

The chain links TRBV27 to TRBJ2-7; 11 nucleotides line up with TRBD1. J was trimmed by 0 bases and V by 4 bases; bases with no gene match: 5. The CDR3 covers 16 residues. Germline V gene data show CDR1 as MNHEY and CDR2 as SMNVEV (reference sequence). Written as DNA, the CDR3 is TGTGCCAGCAGTTCAGGACAGGGGGCTCTCTCCTACGAGCAGTACTTC. It yields the protein CASSSGQGALSYEQYF.

V is TRBV7-9 and J is TRBJ2-3; 8 bases align to TRBD1. The CDR3 has 17 residues. Germline V lookup: CDR1 SEHNR, CDR2 FQNEAQ (reference sequence). The J segment lost 2 bases and the V segment lost 1 base, leaving 8 bases of the junction unmatched. The CDR3 loop is CASSLDRTGRSTDTQYF. CDR3 DNA: TGTGCCAGCAGCTTAGATAGGACAGGGAGGTCCACAGATACGCAGTATTTT.

The V gene is TRBV28, the J gene TRBJ2-1; possibly TRBD2 for D (6 bases). Germline CDR1 MDHEN, CDR2 SYDVKM. V lost 6 bases and J 9 bases, leaving 9 bases between the germline ends. The CDR3 totals 11 residues. The CDR3 nucleotides are TGTGCCAGCAGGGAGGGTGGTGAGCAGTTCTTC. Its translation: CASREGGEQFF.

V is TRBV21-1 and J is TRBJ2-2; the table names TRBD2, a call not compared with the DNA. TRBV21-1 is a pseudogene segment. The CDR3 totals 18 residues. The CDR3: CASSKEKRGMTNTGELFF. In DNA, the CDR3 is TGTGCCAGCAGCAAAGAGAAGCGGGGGATGACGAACACCGGGGAGCTGTTTTTT.

The chain links TRBV30 to TRBJ1-1, with TRBD1 as a possible D gene (6 bases). Trimming left V 2 bases short and J 10 bases short, with 17 bases between. The length of the CDR3 is 13 residues. The germline CDR1 and CDR2 sequences are GTSNPN and SVGIG (reference sequence). CDR3 sequence reads: CAWSLNDRSPAFF. DNA of the CDR3: TGTGCCTGGAGTCTTAATGACAGGTCACCAGCTTTCTTT. Together with reference TRBV30 and TRBJ1-1, the CDR3 gives the full variable domain: SQTIHQWPATLVQPVGSPLSLECTVEGTSNPNLYWYRQAAGRGLQLLFYSVGIGQISSEVPQNLSASRPQDRQFILSSKKLLLSDSGFYLCAWSLNDRSPAFFGQGTRLTVV.

This rearrangement joins TRBV5-4 to TRBJ1-2, with D perhaps TRBD1 (6 bases). CDR1 and CDR2 from the germline V gene are SGHNT and YYREEE (reference sequence). There are 13 residues in the CDR3. V lost 6 bases and J lost 8, with 17 bases in between. The chain's CDR3 is CASNMVGAHGYTF. CDR3 nucleotide sequence: TGTGCCAGCAACATGGTGGGGGCTCACGGCTACACCTTC.

The chain links TRBV6-6 to TRBJ1-5; TRBD1 matches at 8 bases. V was clipped by 6 bases and J by 0 bases; unmatched bases: 10. The germline V gene encodes CDR1 MNHNY and CDR2 SVGAGI (reference sequence). This CDR3 has 17 amino acids. The chain's CDR3 is CASSRPTGADSNQPQHF. The CDR3 DNA follows: TGTGCCAGCAGCCGACCGACAGGGGCGGATAGCAATCAGCCCCAGCATTTT.

This chain uses TRBV7-2 with TRBJ2-5; weak D call: TRBD1 (5 bases). The CDR3 totals 15 residues. Germline CDR1 SGHTA, CDR2 FQGNSA. Trimming removed 4 bases from V and 2 bases from J, with 14 bases in between. The CDR3 DNA follows: TGTGCCAGCAGCTGGGGCCAGGTGATACAAGAGACCCAGTACTTC. Protein sequence: CASSWGQVIQETQYF. Drawing the rest from reference TRBV7-2 and TRBJ2-5, the complete variable domain is GAGVSQSPSNKVTEKGKDVELRCDPISGHTALYWYRQSLGQGLEFLIYFQGNSAPDKSGLPSDRFSAERTGGSVSTLTIQRTQQEDSAVYLCASSWGQVIQETQYFGPGTRLLVL.

The rearrangement uses TRBV19 and TRBJ1-2, with TRBD1 matching over 9 bases. The length of the CDR3 is 15 residues. The germline V gene has CDR1 LNHDA and CDR2 SQIVND (reference sequence). V trimming: 4 bases; J trimming: 1 base; junction bases outside the gene matches: 4. The CDR3 DNA reads TGTGCCAGTAGTACACAGGGGGCAGTTAACTATGGCTACACCTTC. Its protein product is CASSTQGAVNYGYTF.

A note on this clone: At one end, the junction sequence differs from germline, possibly due to a read error. V usage is TRBV7-7 and J usage is TRBJ1-4, with D perhaps TRBD1 (6 bases). Germline V lookup: CDR1 SSHAT, CDR2 FNYEAQ (reference sequence). This CDR3 comprises 18 residues. The CDR3 is CASSFDRQETATNEKLFF. The CDR3 nucleotides read TGTGCTAGCAGCTTTGATCGACAGGAAACTGCAACTAATGAAAAACTGTTTTTT.

The chain links TRBV4-3 to TRBJ2-1, with TRBD2 identical over 8 bases. There are 16 residues in the CDR3. CDR1 LGHNA and CDR2 YSLEER come from the germline V gene. Trimming cost V 1 base and J 3 bases; bases outside gene matches: 5. Here the CDR3 reads CASSQANGGVYNEQFF. The DNA for the CDR3 is TGCGCCAGCAGCCAAGCTAACGGGGGGGTCTACAATGAGCAGTTCTTC.

The J gene is TRBJ1-2, the V gene TRBV6-2 or TRBV6-3, with D perhaps matching TRBD1 (6 bases). Germline V CDR1 and CDR2: MNHEY, SVGEGT. This CDR3 is built from 14 residues. Deletions cut 4 bases from V and 0 bases from J, with 9 bases between. In DNA form, the CDR3 reads TGTGCCAGCAGTTCACAGGGAGCTAACTATGGCTACACCTTC. Its protein is CASSSQGANYGYTF.

This chain links TRBV9 with TRBJ2-1; TRBD2 agrees at 9 bases. With 0 bases clipped from V and 6 bases from J, the junction kept 4 bases outside the gene matches. This CDR3 comprises 15 residues. CDR1 is SGDLS and CDR2 is YYNGEE in the germline V gene. CDR3: CASSVDLAGPNEQFF. In DNA, the CDR3 is TGTGCCAGCAGCGTAGACCTAGCGGGGCCCAATGAGCAGTTCTTC.

The chain is built from TRBV7-2 and TRBJ2-3; 7 bases match TRBD1. The CDR3 sequence is 13 residues long. Per germline, CDR1 SGHTA and CDR2 FQGNSA. V shed 4 bases and J 8 bases; nucleotides not matched to a gene: 6. CDR3 protein: CASSSTGLGTQYF. The CDR3 nucleotides read TGTGCCAGCAGCTCGACAGGGCTGGGTACGCAGTATTTT.

The genes are TRBV6-2 or TRBV6-3 and TRBJ2-2, with 8 positions matching TRBD1. The CDR3 has 15 amino acids. Per germline, CDR1 MNHEY and CDR2 SVGEGT. The V and J ends lost 2 bases and 6 bases, in that order; junction bases with no gene match: 5. CDR3 protein: CASSYLQGAAGELFF. CDR3 DNA sequence: TGTGCCAGCAGTTACCTGCAGGGGGCGGCCGGGGAGCTGTTTTTT.

The chain recombines TRBV4-2 with TRBJ2-7; no reliable D call. The germline V gene encodes CDR1 LGHNA and CDR2 YNFKEQ. V shed 3 bases and J shed 2 bases, with 14 bases lying between them. The CDR3 has 15 amino acids. CDR3 nucleotides: TGTGCCAGCAGCCAGACAATTGAGCCCACCTACGAGCAGTACTTC. Its translation is CASSQTIEPTYEQYF.

The chain recombines TRBV5-6 with TRBJ2-1, with D possibly matching TRBD2 (5 bases). CDR1 is SGHDT, CDR2 YYEEEE, per germline. Deletions cut 7 bases from V and 12 bases from J, with 23 bases between. The CDR3 loop spans 14 amino acids. CDR3 amino acids: CASGGIATSIGQFF. In nucleotides, the CDR3 is TGTGCCAGCGGCGGTATCGCTACTAGTATCGGGCAGTTCTTC.

This chain joins TRBV19 and TRBJ2-7, with D tentatively TRBD2 (6 bases). This CDR3 is built from 13 residues. V was clipped by 0 bases and J by 4 bases, with 7 bases between them. Germline V gene lookup returns CDR1 LNHDA and CDR2 SQIVND (reference sequence). DNA for the CDR3: TGTGCCAGTAGTATAGACCGGGAGTACGAGCAGTACTTC. Its protein is CASSIDREYEQYF.

The table lists this clone with a count of one. This chain joins TRBV20-1 and TRBJ2-7; D unresolved. The germline CDR1 and CDR2 sequences are DFQATT and SNEGSKA (reference sequence). This CDR3 spans 11 amino acids. V gave up 6 bases and J gave up 6 bases, with 12 bases separating them. CDR3 sequence (DNA): TGCAGTGCCCACAAAGCGAGCGAGCAGTACTTC. Translated: CSAHKASEQYF.

V gene TRBV11-2 combines with J gene TRBJ1-1; the match to TRBD1 covers 8 bases. The CDR3 is made up of 15 amino acids. With V trimmed by 4 bases and J by 2 bases, 6 bases remained unmatched. Germline CDR1 is SGHAT and CDR2 is FQNNGV. The CDR3 spells CASSSRQGRNTEAFF. The CDR3 DNA sequence: TGTGCCAGCAGCTCCAGACAGGGGCGTAACACTGAAGCTTTCTTT. The variable domain in full, completed from reference TRBV11-2 and TRBJ1-1, reads EAGVAQSPRYKIIEKRQSVAFWCNPISGHATLYWYQQILGQGPKLLIQFQNNGVVDDSQLPKDRFSAERLKGVDSTLKIQPAKLEDSAVYLCASSSRQGRNTEAFFGQGTRLTVV.

The genes are TRBV4-3 and TRBJ2-2; 10 bases map to TRBD1. The trim removed 0 bases at V and 3 bases at J, leaving 13 bases unmatched. This CDR3 region has 20 residues. CDR1 is LGHNA, CDR2 YSLEER, per germline. The CDR3 nucleotides read TGCGCCAGCAGCCAAGATTTTGCGGAGGGACAGGGGTCTTACACCGGGGAGCTGTTTTTT. Encoded protein: CASSQDFAEGQGSYTGELFF.

V usage is TRBV21-1 and J usage is TRBJ2-1; no DNA check was done on the table's D call, TRBD2. TRBV21-1 is a pseudogene locus. The CDR3 totals 18 residues. The CDR3 protein is CASSKEGGTPKRYNEQFF. As DNA, the CDR3 is TGTGCCAGCAGCAAAGAGGGAGGGACCCCTAAGAGATACAATGAGCAGTTCTTC.

V and J are TRBV7-3 and TRBJ2-3, with D possibly matching TRBD2 (6 bases). Germline V gene sequence: CDR1 SGHTA, CDR2 FQGTGA. The CDR3 totals 15 residues. Trimming removed 5 bases at V and 7 bases at J, with 19 bases between. Here the CDR3 reads CASSTSGTGEHTQYF. CDR3 coding DNA: TGTGCCAGCAGCACCTCCGGGACGGGGGAGCATACGCAGTATTTT.

The rearrangement uses TRBV4-3 and TRBJ2-7, with a weak D call TRBD2 (5 bases). V lost 4 bases and J lost 6, with 19 bases in between. Looked up from germline, CDR1 is LGHNA and CDR2 is YSLEER. This CDR3 has 15 residues. The CDR3 is CASSREPTSILEQYF. The CDR3 DNA sequence: TGCGCCAGCAGCCGAGAGCCAACTAGTATCCTCGAGCAGTACTTC.

The rearrangement joins TRBV6-2 or TRBV6-3 to TRBJ2-2; TRBD2 aligns across 11 bases. This CDR3 spans 15 amino acids. Germline CDR1 is MNHEY and CDR2 is SVGEGT. V shed 5 bases and J 5 bases; nucleotides not matched to a gene: 4. The CDR3 protein is CASSVLAGETGELFF. CDR3 nucleotide sequence: TGTGCCAGCAGTGTACTAGCGGGGGAAACCGGGGAGCTGTTTTTT.

J is TRBJ1-5 and V is TRBV5-8; 9 nucleotides align to TRBD1. From germline, CDR1 is SGHTS and CDR2 YDEGEE. Trimming cost V 4 bases and J 2 bases; bases outside gene matches: 10. The CDR3 loop spans 17 amino acids. DNA for the CDR3: TGTGCCAGCAGCCAGGGACAGGGAAGCATTGGCAATCAGCCCCAGCATTTT. Protein product: CASSQGQGSIGNQPQHF.

The chain combines TRBV4-1 with TRBJ2-5, with 12 bases identical to TRBD2. The CDR3 is 17 amino acids. From germline, CDR1 is MGHRA and CDR2 YSYEKL. J was trimmed by 5 bases and V by 2 bases; bases with no gene match: 9. The CDR3 nucleotides are TGCGCCAGCAGCCAACACCCTCTAGCGGGGGGGCCCGAGACCCAGTACTTC. Amino acids: CASSQHPLAGGPETQYF.

Only one count was recorded for this clone. The chain recombines TRBV18 with TRBJ2-6; D gene unclear. With 2 bases removed from V and 3 bases from J, the gap between germline ends came to 8 bases. Germline CDR1 KGHSH, CDR2 LQKENI. The CDR3 loop spans 15 amino acids. CDR3 sequence: CASSPSGFGANVLTF. In DNA, the CDR3 is TGTGCCAGCTCACCATCCGGGTTTGGGGCCAACGTCCTGACTTTC.

The count of this clone is one. This chain joins TRBV7-8 and TRBJ1-2; TRBD1 matches 7 bases. The junction had 5 bases not matched to a gene; V was cut back by 3 bases and J by 4 bases. The CDR3 totals 14 residues. Germline lookup yields CDR1 SGHVS and CDR2 FQNEAQ. CDR3 residues: CASSFTGVGYGYTF. The CDR3 region has the DNA TGTGCCAGCAGCTTCACAGGGGTGGGCTATGGCTACACCTTC.

The V gene is TRBV19, the J gene TRBJ1-4; no reliable D call. Trimming stripped 3 bases from V and 0 bases from J, with 5 bases between. This CDR3 spans 14 amino acids. Germline lookup yields CDR1 LNHDA and CDR2 SQIVND (reference sequence). The CDR3 sequence is CASSISATNEKLFF. The CDR3 DNA reads as TGTGCCAGTAGTATTAGTGCAACTAATGAAAAACTGTTTTTT.